These 19 T cell receptor beta chains share one sample of origin, sequenced in a study of identical twins. One entry per CDR3 protein, called by TCRdb with MiXCR from the 5' RACE reads. Here the sample spans about 330,000 distinct CDR3 sequences, about 12% being singletons. A further study also used this sample, focusing on yellow fever vaccine responses in identical twins.

The sequenced material came from CD8+ T cells sorted from blood. These receptors all come from a woman younger than 35 in good health.

The rearrangement uses TRBV24-1 and TRBJ2-1, with D perhaps TRBD2 (5 bases). V was shortened by 7 bases and J by 0 bases, with 12 bases between the two germline ends. The CDR3 totals 15 residues. Germline V gene data show CDR1 as KGHDR and CDR2 as SFDVKD. For the CDR3, the DNA is TGTGCCACCAGCCGCGTTGGGAGCTCCTACAATGAGCAGTTCTTC. Translation gives CATSRVGSSYNEQFF.

This clonotype was counted only a few times. J is TRBJ2-3 and V is TRBV7-6; tentatively, D is TRBD2 (6 bases). The CDR3 contains 15 residues. V was pared by 1 base and J by 3 bases, with 11 bases between. CDR1 SGHVS and CDR2 FNYEAQ come from the germline V gene. CDR3 bases: TGTGCCAGCAGCTTAGAGGTCGCGGGGACAGATACGCAGTATTTT. This sequence encodes CASSLEVAGTDTQYF.

The genes are TRBV6-1 and TRBJ2-5; D may be TRBD1 (6 bases). The CDR3 has 15 amino acids. With 5 bases removed from V and 4 bases from J, the gap between germline ends came to 17 bases. The germline gives CDR1 MNHNS, CDR2 SASEGT. CDR3 sequence: CASSTQGWATETQYF. The DNA of the CDR3 is TGTGCCAGCAGTACCCAGGGGTGGGCAACAGAGACCCAGTACTTC.

This clonotype was recorded a few times. This chain connects TRBV7-9 to TRBJ2-7; tentatively, D is TRBD1 (6 bases). V shed 5 bases and J shed 3 bases, with 14 bases lying between them. CDR1 and CDR2 (germline): SEHNR, FQNEAQ (reference sequence). The CDR3 contains 14 residues. The CDR3 DNA sequence: TGTGCCAGCAGCCCTCGGGGACACTACTACGAGCAGTACTTC. Its translation is CASSPRGHYYEQYF.

The table lists this clonotype with a few counts. The chain uses TRBV6-6 and TRBJ1-1; D not resolved. With 7 bases removed from V and 2 bases from J, the gap between germline ends came to 11 bases. The CDR3 has 13 residues. Looked up from germline, CDR1 is MNHNY and CDR2 is SVGAGI (reference sequence). CDR3 sequence (DNA): TGTGCCAGCACCGAAATGGTTAACACTGAAGCTTTCTTT. Encoded protein: CASTEMVNTEAFF.

This clonotype appeared a few times. The chain couples TRBV4-1 to TRBJ2-7; possibly TRBD1 for D (6 bases). Trimming left V 1 base short and J 3 bases short, with 13 bases between. There are 15 residues in the CDR3. Germline V lookup: CDR1 MGHRA, CDR2 YSYEKL. The CDR3 loop reads CASSQVYQGSYEQYV. CDR3 DNA sequence: TGCGCCAGCAGCCAAGTCTACCAGGGGAGCTACGAGCAGTACGTC.

The gene calls are TRBV2 and TRBJ2-3; D may correspond to TRBD1 or TRBD2 (6 bases each). CDR1 SNHLY and CDR2 FYNNEI come from the germline V gene. This CDR3 spans 15 amino acids. V was trimmed by 11 bases and J by 3 bases, leaving 21 bases between them. CDR3: CAYFRGGDPTDTQYF. The CDR3 region has the DNA TGTGCCTACTTCAGGGGCGGGGACCCGACAGATACGCAGTATTTT.

This clonotype was seen repeatedly, ten times or more. The chain couples TRBV27 to TRBJ2-7, with 9 bases lining up with TRBD2. The CDR3 spans 14 residues. In germline, CDR1 is MNHEY, CDR2 SMNVEV (reference sequence). V was pared by 0 bases and J by 3 bases, with 0 bases of the junction left unmatched. The CDR3 DNA reads as TGTGCCAGCAGTTTATCGACTAGCGGCTACGAGCAGTACTTC. It codes for CASSLSTSGYEQYF.

J is TRBJ2-7 and V is TRBV20-1; 8 bases fit TRBD1. The CDR3 sequence is 13 residues long. Germline V lookup: CDR1 DFQATT, CDR2 SNEGSKA (reference sequence). The junction had 10 bases not matched to a gene; V was cut back by 7 bases and J by 5 bases. The DNA for the CDR3 is TGCAGTGTACCGGACAGGGAACGGGACGAGCAGTACGTC. This translates into CSVPDRERDEQYV.

This clonotype was counted only a few times. This sequence joins TRBV28 and TRBJ2-7; 12 nucleotides align to TRBD2. V gave up 5 bases and J gave up 4 bases; unmatched junction bases: 9. The length of the CDR3 is 16 residues. The germline CDR1 and CDR2 sequences are MDHEN and SYDVKM. This CDR3 reads CASSPRTSGTLYEQYF. The CDR3 coding sequence is TGTGCCAGCAGTCCCCGGACTAGCGGGACCTTATACGAGCAGTACTTC.

Only a few counts were recorded for this clonotype. The chain couples TRBV28 to TRBJ2-1, with 11 bases matching TRBD2. V gave up 2 bases and J gave up 3 bases; unmatched junction bases: 9. This CDR3 region has 18 residues. Germline assignment: CDR1 MDHEN and CDR2 SYDVKM. The CDR3 here is CASSLRLAGQDNYNEQFF. The CDR3 DNA sequence: TGTGCCAGCAGTTTAAGACTAGCGGGACAAGACAACTACAATGAGCAGTTCTTC.

The CDR3 is CASSPTSLPDTQYF. CDR3 DNA: TGTGCCAGCAGCCCCACCTCCTTGCCAGATACGCAGTATTTT. This chain joins TRBV7-6 and TRBJ2-3, with D hard to call. Germline CDR1 is SGHVS and CDR2 is FNYEAQ. The CDR3 is made up of 14 amino acids. The V gene lost 5 bases and the J gene lost 4 bases, with 13 bases spanning the gap.

The chain combines TRBV20-1 with TRBJ2-2; 13 nucleotides agree with TRBD2. Germline-derived CDR1 and CDR2 are DFQATT and SNEGSKA (reference sequence). The CDR3 covers 18 residues. Trimming at V came to 6 bases and at J to 1 base, leaving 11 bases not matched to a gene. The CDR3 DNA sequence: TGCAGTGCCCGGGACGGGACTAGCGGGGTGAAGAACACCGGGGAGCTGTTTTTT. Translated, it gives CSARDGTSGVKNTGELFF.

The rearrangement joins TRBV2 to TRBJ2-1; TRBD1 matches 10 bases. Germline CDR1 SNHLY, CDR2 FYNNEI. The CDR3 totals 14 residues. The junction had 7 bases not matched to a gene; V was cut back by 6 bases and J by 8 bases. This chain's CDR3 is CASSPGQGLDEQFF. In DNA, the CDR3 is TGTGCCAGCAGCCCGGGACAGGGGTTGGATGAGCAGTTCTTC.

This clonotype was counted a few times. The chain employs TRBV28 and TRBJ2-3, with 9 bases identical to TRBD1. Germline lookup yields CDR1 MDHEN and CDR2 SYDVKM. The ends lost 6 bases at V and 4 bases at J; junction bases unmatched: 8. CDR3 length: 15 residues. Here the CDR3 reads CASRPRDRVADTQYF. The CDR3 DNA sequence: TGTGCCAGCAGGCCCCGGGACAGGGTTGCAGATACGCAGTATTTT.

This clonotype was counted only a few times. The rearrangement links TRBV20-1 to TRBJ2-6; tentative D call: TRBD1 (6 bases). V lost 6 bases to trimming and J lost 0 bases, with 21 bases between them. CDR3 length equals 18 residues. The germline gives CDR1 DFQATT, CDR2 SNEGSKA (reference sequence). The DNA for the CDR3 is TGCAGTGCCCGGGGACACAATAAATTAGGCTCTGGGGCCAACGTCCTGACTTTC. It yields the protein CSARGHNKLGSGANVLTF.

A note on this clonotype: A much more abundant neighbour one base away suggests this may be a read error. The chain combines TRBV6-2 or TRBV6-3 with TRBJ2-1; tentative D call: TRBD2 (5 bases). V was cut by 4 bases and J by 9 bases, with 13 bases left in between. The CDR3 extends over 13 amino acids. The germline CDR1 and CDR2 sequences are MNHEY and SVGEGT. As DNA, the CDR3 is TGTGCCAGCAGTTCCTCGGGATTTATTGAGCAGTTCTTC. Translating it yields CASSSSGFIEQFF.

This clonotype was counted only a few times. J is TRBJ1-1 and V is TRBV4-1; possibly TRBD1 for D (5 bases). CDR3 length: 12 amino acids. Trimming removed 5 bases from V and 1 base from J, with 5 bases in between. Germline V gives CDR1 MGHRA, CDR2 YSYEKL. The CDR3: CASSGANTEAFF. For the CDR3, the DNA is TGCGCCAGCAGCGGGGCGAACACTGAAGCTTTCTTT.

This clonotype was observed many times. The chain employs TRBV5-5 and TRBJ2-7, with D possibly TRBD2 on 5 matching bases. V shed 1 base and J shed 0 bases, with 11 bases lying between them. The germline gives CDR1 SGHKS, CDR2 YYEKEE (reference sequence). The CDR3 sequence is 15 residues long. CDR3 nucleotide sequence: TGTGCCAGCAGCTTGTTCGGACTGAACTCCTACGAGCAGTACGTC. Protein: CASSLFGLNSYEQYV.